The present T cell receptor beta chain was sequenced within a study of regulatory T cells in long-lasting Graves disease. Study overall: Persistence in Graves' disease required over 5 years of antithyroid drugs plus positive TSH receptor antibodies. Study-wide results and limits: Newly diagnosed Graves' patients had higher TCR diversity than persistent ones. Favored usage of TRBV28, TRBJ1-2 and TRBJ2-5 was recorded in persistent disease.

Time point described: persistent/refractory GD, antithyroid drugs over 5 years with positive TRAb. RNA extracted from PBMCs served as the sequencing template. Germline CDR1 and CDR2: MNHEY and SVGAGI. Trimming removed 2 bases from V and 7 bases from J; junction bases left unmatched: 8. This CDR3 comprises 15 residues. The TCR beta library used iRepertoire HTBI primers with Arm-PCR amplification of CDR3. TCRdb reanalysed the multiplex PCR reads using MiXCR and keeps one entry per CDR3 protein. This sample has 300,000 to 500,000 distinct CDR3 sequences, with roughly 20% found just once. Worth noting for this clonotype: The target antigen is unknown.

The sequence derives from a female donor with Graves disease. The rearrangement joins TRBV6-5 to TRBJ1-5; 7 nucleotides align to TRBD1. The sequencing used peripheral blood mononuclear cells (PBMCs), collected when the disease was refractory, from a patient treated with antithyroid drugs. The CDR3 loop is CASSYDREGSQPQHF. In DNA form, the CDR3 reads TGTGCCAGCAGTTACGACAGGGAGGGCTCGCAGCCCCAGCATTTT.